Listed below are T cell receptor beta chains from one sample, sequenced in a study of blood T cell repertoires in COVID-19. This table comes from immunoSEQ multiplex PCR, and its TCRdb copy is limited to in-frame clones, with some not included. The sample holds 210,000 or so clones, more than 75% seen once. The material sequenced was PBMCs or T cells enriched from blood (not recorded which). Receptors originate from a man aged 25-45 years with acute COVID-19. Each CDR3 is given with its conserved first and last residue. The order of the fields is clone size, V gene, J gene, D gene, CDR3 DNA, CDR3 protein. The D gene is left open where the match is weak. Clone size is stated in some rows and not others, as once, few, many or a class when expanded.

few	TRBV28	TRBJ1-4	-	TGTGCCAGCAGGACTCAAGCAACTAATGAAAAACTGTTTTTT	CASRTQATNEKLFF
-	TRBV5-4	TRBJ2-3	-	TGTGCCAGCAGCCCCGCCGGAGATACGCAGTATTTT	CASSPAGDTQYF
-	TRBV30	TRBJ1-5	TRBD1	TGTGCCTGCCGGGGACAGGGTCCCAATCAGCCCCAGCATTTT	CACRGQGPNQPQHF
many	TRBV23-1	TRBJ1-2	TRBD1	TGCGCCAGCAGTCAATCACAGGGGGCTAACTATGGCTACACCTTC	CASSQSQGANYGYTF
-	TRBV7-2	TRBJ2-1	-	TGTGCCAGCGCGACTGGAGAGAACTGGAATGAGCAGTTCTTC	CASATGENWNEQFF
few	TRBV6-2/TRBV6-3	TRBJ1-5	TRBD1	TGTGCCAGCAGTTACTTTCACAGGGGTTATAGCAATCAGCCCCAGCATTTT	CASSYFHRGYSNQPQHF
-	TRBV9	TRBJ2-3	TRBD2	TGTGCCAGCAGCGTCAGTCCGGGGGGGGCCGGGACAGATACGCAGTATTTT	CASSVSPGGAGTDTQYF
-	TRBV9	TRBJ2-5	-	TGTGCCAGCAGCGGGGGGAGGCAAGAGACCCAGTACTTC	CASSGGRQETQYF
-	TRBV2	TRBJ2-7	-	TGTGCCAGCAGTGGAGTGGTCCTAACTAGCTACGAGCAGTACTTC	CASSGVVLTSYEQYF
-	TRBV3-1/TRBV3-2	TRBJ2-1	-	TGTGCCAGCAGCCAAGGTATAATTTACTCCTACAATGAGCAGTTCTTC	CASSQGIIYSYNEQFF
-	TRBV12-5	TRBJ1-6	-	TGTGCTAGTGGTCGGAACAGGGATTCACCCCTCCACTTT	CASGRNRDSPLHF
-	TRBV28	TRBJ2-3	TRBD1	TGTGCCAGCAGTTTCCTAGACAGGGCCACAGATACGCAGTATTTT	CASSFLDRATDTQYF
-	TRBV28	TRBJ2-7	-	TGTGCCAGCAGTTTATCAGTAGGGGGGGACCGAACCTACGAGCAGTACTTC	CASSLSVGGDRTYEQYF
-	TRBV15	TRBJ2-3	TRBD1	TGTGCCACCAGCGGGGCCCCCTTGGGACAGGCTCACACAGATACGCAGTATTTT	CATSGAPLGQAHTDTQYF
once	TRBV12-5	TRBJ1-4	-	TGTGCTAGTGGTTTGGTAACAGGGTCTGGAAAACTGTTTTTT	CASGLVTGSGKLFF
-	TRBV5-1	TRBJ2-3	TRBD2	TGCGCCAGCAGCCTGAGCGGGGGGGCCGGCACAGATACGCAGTATTTT	CASSLSGGAGTDTQYF
-	TRBV6-1	TRBJ1-4	-	TGTGCCAGCAGGGAAGACAGGACCTCTGCAAAACTGTTTTTT	CASREDRTSAKLFF
once	TRBV5-1	TRBJ2-5	-	TGCGCCAGCAGTCGCGGGACCTCCAACCTCCAAGAGACCCAGTACTTC	CASSRGTSNLQETQYF
-	TRBV9	TRBJ1-1	-	TGTGCCAGCAGCGTAGAACCAGGAATGAACACTGAAGCTTTCTTT	CASSVEPGMNTEAFF
-	TRBV5-1	TRBJ2-7	-	TGCGCCAGCAGCTTGGATCGCGGGAACGAGCAGTACTTC	CASSLDRGNEQYF
-	TRBV7-2	TRBJ1-4	TRBD1	TGTGCCAGCAGCTTAGACAGGGGGGGTAATGAAAAACTGTTTTTT	CASSLDRGGNEKLFF
-	TRBV4-1	TRBJ1-2	-	TGCGCCAGCAGCCCGGATCTACAGGGCAACTATGGCTACACCTTC	CASSPDLQGNYGYTF
-	TRBV15	TRBJ1-4	TRBD1	TGTGCCACCAGTCCTAACAGGGGTGGCACTAATGAAAAACTGTTTTTT	CATSPNRGGTNEKLFF
-	TRBV10-3	TRBJ2-1	TRBD2	TGTGCCACAAAAGCCGGGACTAGCGGGGGGGCCTACAATGAGCAGTTCTTC	CATKAGTSGGAYNEQFF
-	TRBV27	TRBJ1-2	-	TGTGCCAGCAGTTTTCAGGGCTTTGGGGGCTACACCTTC	CASSFQGFGGYTF
-	TRBV29-1	TRBJ2-1	-	TGCAGCGTTGAAGGATCGGCAGGGTGGTACAATGAGCAGTTCTTC	CSVEGSAGWYNEQFF
once	TRBV24-1	TRBJ2-3	-	TGTGCCACCAGGGACAGCAGCACAGATACGCAGTATTTT	CATRDSSTDTQYF
few	TRBV6-5	TRBJ2-5	-	TGTGCCAGCAGTTACTCTTGGGCCTCCCAAGAGACCCAGTACTTC	CASSYSWASQETQYF
-	TRBV12-3/TRBV12-4	TRBJ1-1	-	TGTGCCAGCAGGCAGAGGACTGAAGCTTTCTTT	CASRQRTEAFF
-	TRBV6-5	TRBJ1-6	-	TGTGCCAGAGTTGTGGGGGAGGATTCACCCCTCCACTTT	CARVVGEDSPLHF
-	TRBV14	TRBJ2-3	TRBD2	TGTGCCAGCAGCCAAGGTAGCGGGATTAGCACAGATACGCAGTATTTT	CASSQGSGISTDTQYF
few	TRBV5-4	TRBJ2-2	-	TGTGCCAGCAGCTTGTCCCAGATGAACACCGGGGAGCTGTTTTTT	CASSLSQMNTGELFF
once	TRBV4-1	TRBJ2-1	TRBD2	TGCGCCAGCAGCCAAAGCGGGGGGCAGTTCTTC	CASSQSGGQFF